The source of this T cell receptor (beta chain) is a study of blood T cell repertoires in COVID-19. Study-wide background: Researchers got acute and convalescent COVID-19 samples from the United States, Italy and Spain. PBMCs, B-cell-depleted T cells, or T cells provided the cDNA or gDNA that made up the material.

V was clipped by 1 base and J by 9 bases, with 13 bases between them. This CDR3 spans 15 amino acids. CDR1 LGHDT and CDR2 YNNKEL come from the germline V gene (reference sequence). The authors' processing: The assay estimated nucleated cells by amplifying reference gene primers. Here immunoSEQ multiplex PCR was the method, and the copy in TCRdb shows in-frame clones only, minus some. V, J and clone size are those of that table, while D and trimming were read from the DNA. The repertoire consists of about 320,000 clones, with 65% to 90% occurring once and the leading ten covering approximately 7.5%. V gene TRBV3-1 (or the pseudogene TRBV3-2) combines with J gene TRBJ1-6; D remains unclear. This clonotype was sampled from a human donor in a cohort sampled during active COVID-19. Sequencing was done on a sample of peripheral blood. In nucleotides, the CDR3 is TGTGCCAGCAGCCAAGGAACGGGAGAGGGTTCACCCCTCCACTTT. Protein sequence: CASSQGTGEGSPLHF.